Shown below are 25 T cell receptor beta chains from a single sample sequenced in a study of blood T cells in healthy people across ages (dated by TCRdb to between 2014 and 2017). The library relied on 5' RACE. Sequencing took place on an Illumina HiSeq 2500. A second roughly 7 to 11 cycle PCR used a sample-barcoded 5' primer and a J-beta primer mix. TCRdb applied fastp at Q25 and MiXCR to the public reads, then kept only in-frame beta chains. Each entry merges the rows of one CDR3 protein and shows their most common DNA and genes. Present in this sample are around 600,000 distinct CDR3 sequences, roughly 43% of which were seen just once. The ten largest clones represent under 30% of the sample. Sequenced: blood. Receptors were obtained from a man older than 75 in good health.

This clonotype has a handful of counts. The chain recombines TRBV9 with TRBJ2-5; D unclear. Trimming took off 0 bases at V and 4 bases at J, with 13 bases between the two ends. This CDR3 region has 15 residues. Germline V gives CDR1 SGDLS, CDR2 YYNGEE. This chain's CDR3 is CASSVAGVGSETQYF. DNA for the CDR3: TGTGCCAGCAGCGTAGCTGGCGTGGGTTCAGAGACCCAGTACTTC.

The rearrangement links TRBV12-3 or TRBV12-4 to TRBJ2-7, with 7 bases aligning to TRBD2. This CDR3 region has 14 residues. J gave up 1 base and V 4 bases, and 4 bases lay outside the gene matches. In DNA, the CDR3 is TGTGCCAGCAGTTCCCAAGCGGGGTCCTACGAGCAGTACTTC. Protein: CASSSQAGSYEQYF.

The J gene is TRBJ2-7, the V gene TRBV6-2 or TRBV6-3; no clear D gene. The CDR3 covers 16 residues. Germline loops: CDR1 MNHEY, CDR2 SVGEGT. V shed 2 bases and J shed 2 bases, with 16 bases lying between them. Here the CDR3 reads CASSYPVGDLTYEQYF. In DNA form, the CDR3 reads TGTGCCAGCAGTTACCCAGTCGGCGACCTTACCTACGAGCAGTACTTC.

Many counts were recorded for this clonotype. CDR3 nucleotide sequence: TGTGCCAGCAGAACTCTGGGTTCCAATGGCTACACCTTC. It is translated as CASRTLGSNGYTF. The chain is built from TRBV6-5 and TRBJ1-2; unclear D gene. V was cut by 6 bases and J by 6 bases, with 14 bases left in between. This CDR3 region has 13 residues. Germline CDR1 is MNHEY and CDR2 is SVGAGI.

This clonotype was recorded many times. The chain is built from TRBV6-6 and TRBJ2-6; a weak D match, TRBD1 (5 bases). The germline gives CDR1 MNHNY, CDR2 SVGAGI (reference sequence). V dropped 5 bases and J dropped 7 bases, with 15 bases sitting between them. This CDR3 comprises 15 residues. In DNA, the CDR3 is TGTGCCAGCAGTAGCCAAGGGGCCCGAGCCAACGTCCTGACTTTC. The encoded protein is CASSSQGARANVLTF.

This clonotype was found a few times. The V gene is TRBV4-2, the J gene TRBJ1-4, with 9 bases fitting TRBD1. In germline, CDR1 is LGHNA, CDR2 YNFKEQ. The trim removed 0 bases at V and 8 bases at J, leaving 7 bases unmatched. The CDR3 extends over 16 amino acids. For the CDR3, the DNA is TGTGCCAGCAGCCAAGATATGGGACAGGGCAAGGAAAAACTGTTTTTT. Its translation is CASSQDMGQGKEKLFF.

The CDR3 loop reads CASSPRQGTSGHEQYF. The DNA for the CDR3 is TGTGCCAGCTCACCGCGACAGGGTACCAGCGGCCACGAGCAGTACTTC. This sequence joins TRBV18 and TRBJ2-4; 7 nucleotides agree with TRBD1. Matching the DNA end better, TRBJ2-7 makes the J call doubtful. The length of the CDR3 is 16 residues. CDR1 is KGHSH and CDR2 is LQKENI in the germline V gene.

The chain uses TRBV20-1 and TRBJ2-5; 9 bases match TRBD2. The trim removed 2 bases at V and 11 bases at J, leaving 21 bases unmatched. This CDR3 is 17 amino acids long. Germline-derived CDR1 and CDR2 are DFQATT and SNEGSKA (reference sequence). CDR3: CSARTSWVAGVPNEQYF. CDR3 DNA sequence: TGCAGTGCTAGAACGTCCTGGGTAGCGGGAGTTCCGAATGAGCAGTACTTC.

This clonotype was recorded at least ten times. The V call is TRBV7-9, the J call TRBJ2-7; no reliable D call. CDR1 SEHNR and CDR2 FQNEAQ come from the germline V gene (reference sequence). This CDR3 contains 13 residues. The V end was cut by 7 bases, the J end by 0 bases, with 10 bases between. The CDR3 DNA reads TGTGCCAGCACTCGGGCGAGCTCCTACGAGCAGTACTTC. Protein sequence: CASTRASSYEQYF.

The chain joins TRBV29-1 to TRBJ2-3; a possible D gene is TRBD1 (6 bases). This CDR3 contains 14 residues. With 0 bases removed from V and 5 bases from J, the gap between germline ends came to 12 bases. CDR1 is SQVTM, CDR2 ANQGSEA, per germline. CDR3 DNA: TGCAGCGTTGAAGATCCACAGGGCATAGATACGCAGTATTTT. Amino acid sequence: CSVEDPQGIDTQYF.

The J gene is TRBJ2-1, the V gene TRBV2; D may be TRBD2 (6 bases). The CDR3 runs 14 residues. V gave up 4 bases and J gave up 3 bases, with 10 bases separating them. Germline lookup yields CDR1 SNHLY and CDR2 FYNNEI. CDR3 sequence reads: CASSVMRDYNEQFF. CDR3 in DNA: TGTGCCAGCAGTGTAATGCGGGACTACAATGAGCAGTTCTTC.

In its sample, this clonotype was seen once. The gene calls are TRBV3-1 and TRBJ1-1, with TRBD1 matching over 9 bases. CDR1 and CDR2 (germline): LGHDT, YNNKEL (reference sequence). The trim removed 2 bases at V and 6 bases at J, leaving 4 bases unmatched. The CDR3 has 14 amino acids. The CDR3 loop is CASSQPGQGSEAFF. CDR3 bases: TGTGCCAGCAGCCAACCGGGACAGGGTTCTGAAGCTTTCTTT.

This clonotype was detected only a few times. The chain is built from TRBV20-1 and TRBJ1-5; D is unclear. The ends were cut back, 0 bases at V and 1 base at J, with 7 bases in the middle. In germline, CDR1 is DFQATT, CDR2 SNEGSKA (reference sequence). The CDR3 consists of 14 residues. This chain's CDR3 is CSARDASSNQPQHF. In nucleotides, the CDR3 is TGCAGTGCTAGAGACGCCAGCAGCAATCAGCCCCAGCATTTT.

This clonotype appeared a few times. CDR3: CASSQGKNSGGDYEQYF. The CDR3 bases are TGCGCCAGCAGCCAAGGGAAAAATAGCGGGGGGGACTACGAGCAGTACTTC. The chain links TRBV4-1 to TRBJ2-7; 11 bases match TRBD2. This CDR3 has 17 residues. Trimming took 1 base from V and 3 from J; bases not matched to a gene: 8. Germline CDR1 and CDR2: MGHRA and YSYEKL.

V gene TRBV7-8 combines with J gene TRBJ2-7; D is perhaps TRBD1 (6 bases). Germline CDR1 reads SGHVS; CDR2 reads FQNEAQ. CDR3 length equals 14 residues. Trimming left V 5 bases short and J 3 bases short, with 14 bases between. CDR3 region: CASSVTGLGYEQYF. The CDR3 DNA is TGTGCCAGCAGCGTCACAGGGTTGGGCTACGAGCAGTACTTC.

The chain links TRBV19 to TRBJ1-2, with D perhaps matching TRBD1 (6 bases). CDR3 length: 11 residues. Trimming took off 9 bases at V and 9 bases at J, with 14 bases between the two ends. The germline V gene has CDR1 LNHDA and CDR2 SQIVND (reference sequence). This CDR3 is CASTTGSSYTF. CDR3 in DNA: TGTGCCAGCACCACAGGGAGTAGCTACACCTTC.

On this clonotype itself: The junction shows a germline mismatch at one end, possibly a read error. Here the CDR3 reads CANSGSYGQYF. The CDR3 bases are TGTGCCAACAGCGGCTCCTATGGGCAGTACTTC. V and J are TRBV7-2 and TRBJ2-7; TRBD2 might be the D (5 bases). Germline-derived CDR1 and CDR2 are SGHTA and FQGNSA. This CDR3 has 11 residues.

The chain has TRBV28 and TRBJ2-7; the D gene is possibly TRBD2 (6 bases). The CDR3 is 15 amino acids. From germline, CDR1 is MDHEN and CDR2 SYDVKM. V was clipped by 4 bases and J by 2 bases, with 15 bases between them. In DNA, the CDR3 is TGTGCCAGCAGTTCATACCGGGACTCTCCCTACGAGCAGTACTTC. Amino acid sequence: CASSSYRDSPYEQYF.

This clonotype was detected only a few times. This chain joins TRBV20-1 and TRBJ2-7; weak D call: TRBD1 (6 bases). Trimming removed 4 bases at V and 3 bases at J, with 16 bases between. The CDR3 is 14 amino acids. Germline CDR1 is DFQATT and CDR2 is SNEGSKA (reference sequence). CDR3 DNA sequence: TGCAGTGCTATCGACCGACAGGCGAACTACGAGCAGTACTTC. The encoded protein is CSAIDRQANYEQYF.

The CDR3: CASSPDRPSRTYEQYF. CDR3 coding DNA: TGTGCCAGCAGTCCTGACAGGCCGAGTCGTACCTACGAGCAGTACTTC. The rearrangement joins TRBV6-1 to TRBJ2-7; possibly TRBD1 for D (6 bases). This CDR3 contains 16 residues. The V gene lost 5 bases and the J gene lost 2 bases, with 19 bases spanning the gap. The V gene's germline CDR1 is MNHNS and CDR2 SASEGT.

The J gene is TRBJ2-5, the V gene TRBV5-6; no definite D call. The CDR3 consists of 14 residues. Trimming removed 3 bases at V and 0 bases at J, with 9 bases between. From germline, CDR1 is SGHDT and CDR2 YYEEEE. This CDR3 reads CASSYDRYQETQYF. DNA for the CDR3: TGTGCCAGCAGCTATGACCGGTACCAAGAGACCCAGTACTTC.

The rearrangement uses TRBV6-5 and TRBJ2-7; D is uncertain. Trimming removed 5 bases from V and 6 bases from J, with 14 bases in between. CDR1 and CDR2 (germline): MNHEY, SVGAGI. The CDR3 runs to 13 residues. CDR3 protein: CASSARAYGEQYF. The DNA of the CDR3 is TGTGCCAGCAGTGCAAGGGCGTACGGCGAGCAGTACTTC.

V and J are TRBV7-2 and TRBJ1-2; possibly TRBD1 for D (5 bases). The germline V and J ends were trimmed by 0 bases and 1 base, with 6 bases remaining between them. CDR1 and CDR2 (germline): SGHTA, FQGNSA. The CDR3 has 14 residues. The CDR3: CASSLAGVNYGYTF. The CDR3 bases are TGTGCCAGCAGCTTAGCAGGGGTTAACTATGGCTACACCTTC. The variable domain in full, with the rest retrieved from reference TRBV7-2 and TRBJ1-2, is GAGVSQSPSNKVTEKGKDVELRCDPISGHTALYWYRQSLGQGLEFLIYFQGNSAPDKSGLPSDRFSAERTGGSVSTLTIQRTQQEDSAVYLCASSLAGVNYGYTFGSGTRLTVV.

This clonotype was counted between two and nine times. The chain links TRBV7-3 to TRBJ2-1; 9 nucleotides match TRBD2. Per germline, CDR1 SGHTA and CDR2 FQGTGA. V dropped 5 bases and J dropped 5; count of bases not matched to a gene: 13. This CDR3 is built from 17 residues. The CDR3 loop is CASSPRALAGPDNEQFF. The CDR3 coding sequence is TGTGCCAGCAGCCCTAGGGCTCTAGCGGGACCTGACAATGAGCAGTTCTTC.

The V and J genes are TRBV20-1 and TRBJ2-4, with 7 bases aligning to TRBD1. The tail of the sequence fits TRBJ2-7 better, so the J call may be wrong. This CDR3 has 12 amino acids. The germline CDR1 and CDR2 sequences are DFQATT and SNEGSKA (reference sequence). The CDR3 here is CSARKGAGEQYF. CDR3 in DNA: TGCAGTGCTAGAAAGGGGGCTGGCGAGCAGTACTTC.